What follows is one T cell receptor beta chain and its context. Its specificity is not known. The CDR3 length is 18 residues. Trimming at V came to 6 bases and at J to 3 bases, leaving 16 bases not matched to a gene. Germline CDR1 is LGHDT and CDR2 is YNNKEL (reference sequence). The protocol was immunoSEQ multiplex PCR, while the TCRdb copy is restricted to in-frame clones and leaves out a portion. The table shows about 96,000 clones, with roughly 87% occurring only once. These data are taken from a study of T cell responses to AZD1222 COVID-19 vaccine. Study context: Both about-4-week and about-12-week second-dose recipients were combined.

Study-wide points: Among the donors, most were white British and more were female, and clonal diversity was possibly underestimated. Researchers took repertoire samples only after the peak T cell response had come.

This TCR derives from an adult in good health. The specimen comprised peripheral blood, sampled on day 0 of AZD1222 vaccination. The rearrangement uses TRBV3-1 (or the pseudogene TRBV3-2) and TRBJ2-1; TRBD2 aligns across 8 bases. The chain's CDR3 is CASRPGVLSGGFYNEQFF. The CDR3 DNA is TGTGCCAGCAGACCGGGGGTTTTAAGCGGGGGCTTCTACAATGAGCAGTTCTTC.